The clone carrying this TCR beta chain was seen only a few times. Its antigen is still unknown. Trimming pared 5 bases from V and 3 bases from J, leaving 17 bases between. CDR1 is DFQATT, CDR2 SNEGSKA, per germline (reference sequence). The CDR3 extends over 15 amino acids. Conversion of TCR transcripts into cDNA relied on 5'RACE template switching, which added a universal primer site and UMIs. TCRdb re-called the 5' RACE reads with MiXCR, one entry per CDR3 protein. Altogether about 220,000 distinct CDR3 sequences are present, more than 3% being singletons, with the ten largest covering roughly 3.2%. This sample is part of a study of T cells after yellow fever vaccination. General study points: The study re-detected most primary-vaccination clones after the booster (roughly 96% CD4, roughly 91% CD8). The appearance of a small share of clonotypes in both CD4 and CD8 compartments was observed.

The TCR comes from a young man who received the YFV17D yellow fever vaccine. This sample comprised CD4+ T cells sorted from PBMCs, obtained 10 days after the yellow fever booster vaccination. The chain is built from TRBV20-1 and TRBJ1-5; maybe TRBD1 (5 bases). CDR3 sequence reads: CSAEALSGTNQPQHF. CDR3 DNA: TGCAGTGCTGAGGCCCTTTCCGGGACCAATCAGCCCCAGCATTTT.